The clone carrying this T cell receptor beta chain has a single count. TCRdb processed the 5' RACE reads anew with MiXCR; each CDR3 protein has one entry. The data show tens of thousands of distinct CDR3 sequences, with approximately 27% seen just once and 2% to 2.5% held by the top ten. The sorted Tregs were CD4+CD25+CD127-/low cells. CDR1 KGHSH and CDR2 LQKENI come from the germline V gene. Germline trimming cut 6 bases from V and 6 bases from J; bases unmatched to any gene: 8. This CDR3 contains 14 residues. The specimen was tumor-infiltrating Tregs sorted from the breast tumor. This receptor was identified in a female donor with breast cancer. The chain joins TRBV18 to TRBJ2-7, with TRBD2 identical over 10 bases. CDR3 amino acids: CASSRLAGESEQYF. The CDR3 region has the DNA TGTGCCAGCTCTCGACTAGCGGGCGAATCCGAGCAGTACTTC.